This T cell receptor (beta chain) was sequenced for a study of blood T cells in healthy people across ages (dated by TCRdb to 2014 to 2015). In the study overall: In model experiments, template switching captured roughly one uniquely barcoded TCR beta cDNA molecule for every two T cells. To track age-related changes in TCR beta repertoire diversity, the study relied on deep sequencing normalized with unique cDNA molecular identifiers. The donors were split into four age groups: young (average 16 years), middle-aged (roughly 40), aged (about 62) and long-lived (over 75). To avoid experimental bias, donors of different ages were distributed randomly across sequencing lanes. For two donors (one aged 18 to 30 and one aged 80 or older), the study analyzed two additional independent replicas of 1 million unique cDNA reads from the same blood draw.

The CDR3 covers 13 residues, taking in both the cysteine and the phenylalanine. Solely the CDR3 DNA is kept, with 39 bases framed from the first base. The junction shows trimming of 5 bases on V and 3 bases on J, plus 10 bases between the germline ends. Remarks on this clonotype: Its antigen is currently not known. Per-base qualities were not stored, and no clone one base away is much larger.

Libraries were constructed by 5' RACE. Instrument on record: Illumina HiSeq 2500. A second PCR of about 6 to 11 cycles was run with a J-beta primer mix and a sample-barcoded 5' primer. A unique molecular identifier was introduced onto each TCR beta cDNA molecule by a template-switch 5' adaptor carrying 12 random nucleotides. Each sample yielded at least 2.5 million CDR3-containing paired-end reads. First-strand cDNA synthesis was performed from all RNA using the Mint cDNA synthesis kit, with priming by a TRBC-specific oligonucleotide. Following uracil-DNA glycosylase treatment, a first 18-cycle PCR with universal primers M1SS and BC2_uni_R was performed on all cDNA. The original pipeline was this. Normalization of each sample was performed by random selection of 1 million high-quality reads, each carrying a distinct molecular identifier. Reads with shared molecular identifiers were discarded instead of being binned into consensus sequences. MiTCR, set to a Q25 quality threshold and the strictest error-elimination algorithm, was used for CDR3 identification, clonotype clustering and error correction. A nonparametric unseen species model using Euler transformation provided a lower-bound estimate of total TCR beta diversity. The public reads were reanalyzed by TCRdb: fastp trimming at Q25, MiXCR alignment, in-frame beta chains only. Every CDR3 protein is listed once, alongside the most common genes and DNA of its rows. These V and J calls are TCRdb output, not the study's own analysis. Within this sample are 1.5 million to 2 million distinct CDR3 sequences, with 49% of them counted one time only. The ten biggest clones cover 2.1% of the sample.

The donors were a few dozen Caucasian individuals from Russia, aged roughly 6 to 90 years, who were systemically healthy. Each donor gave approximately 9.4 milliliters of peripheral blood, drawn into EDTA-treated Vacutainer tubes. Ficoll-Paque density-gradient centrifugation was used to isolate PBMCs, with at least 6 million obtained per sample. Total RNA was extracted from PBMCs with Trizol reagent, with at least 6 micrograms obtained per sample. The percentages of naive CD45RAhigh/CD27high T cells were determined by flow cytometry on a PBMC aliquot from every donor. Points the paper makes about the study in general: Compared with the aged group, the long-lived group had more naive CD4+ T cells, fewer expanded clones and increased TCR diversity, suggesting age selection. Since profiling was done on bulk unsorted PBMCs, naive and antigen-experienced compartments could not be conclusively compared. As age increased, observed TCR beta diversity per million T cells dropped in a roughly linear way, and a significant reduction was already evident by age 40. Estimates of total diversity from one million sequenced T cells were regarded as lower bounds and underestimates. Donor CMV infection status was unknown, potentially confounding age-related changes in expanded clonotypes. The percentage of naive T cells measured by flow cytometry correlated strongly with observed TCR beta diversity.

The receptor comes from a woman aged 40 to 50 in good health. This chain joins TRBV12-3 or TRBV12-4 to TRBJ1-1; the D gene is perhaps TRBD1, on 5 matching bases. Sequenced: blood. The DNA is TGTGCCAGCAGTCCAAGACAGTACACTGAAGCTTTCTTT. It is translated as CASSPRQYTEAFF.